A selection of T cell receptor beta chains follows, all from one sample in a study of naive and memory T cell subsets. TCRdb recomputed calls from the UMI-ligation and nested PCR reads with MiXCR, one row per CDR3 protein. The sample records under 4,500 distinct CDR3 sequences, 4% to 6% being singletons. Material for sequencing was effector memory CD8+ T cells from blood. These receptors were obtained from a human donor in good health. CDR3s leave out the opening cysteine and the closing phenylalanine or tryptophan. D genes are given only for firm matches.

TRBD2	TRBJ2-1	TRBV13	ASSLPGGSSYNEQF
NA	TRBJ1-1	TRBV5-6	ASRPTGTPNTEAF
TRBD2	TRBJ2-5	TRBV29-1	SPRRIGSSGEDYQETQY
TRBD2	TRBJ2-7	TRBV20-1	SARGTSADSYEQY
NA	TRBJ2-3	TRBV4-2	ASSHQLQGGRGADTQY
TRBD1	TRBJ2-3	TRBV6-1	ASSGTGDTDTQY
NA	TRBJ2-7	TRBV5-6	ASSPPNGSTSYEQY
NA	TRBJ2-3	TRBV11-2	ASSLGSDTQY
TRBD1	TRBJ2-2	TRBV10-2	ASSTMGQGGTGELF
NA	TRBJ2-7	TRBV20-1	SARKGEPYEQY
TRBD2	TRBJ2-3	TRBV6-4	ASSERETDTQY
NA	TRBJ1-1	TRBV18	ASSPNSYSNTEAF
NA	TRBJ2-3	TRBV6-4	ASSPAGSTDTQY
TRBD1	TRBJ2-2	TRBV6-2/TRBV6-3	ASRPGTGDTGELF
NA	TRBJ1-5	TRBV20-1	SAKLDGDLTEEKRYSNQPQH
NA	TRBJ1-5	TRBV15	ATSGTRDQPQH
NA	TRBJ2-1	TRBV28	ASSILQGSRYNEQF
NA	TRBJ1-2	TRBV7-6	ASSLGSGDYGYT
TRBD1	TRBJ1-2	TRBV4-3	ASSQDWGQEYGGYT
TRBD1	TRBJ1-2	TRBV12-3/TRBV12-4	ASSGGTGGYGYT
TRBD2	TRBJ2-6	TRBV28	ASSLLADSGANVLT
NA	TRBJ1-4	TRBV12-3/TRBV12-4	ASRTGYEKLF
NA	TRBJ2-7	TRBV15	ATSRDKGVYEQY
TRBD2	TRBJ2-7	TRBV20-1	SARGYVAGVYEQY
NA	TRBJ2-7	TRBV4-3	ASSQGWDTGTYEQY
NA	TRBJ1-1	TRBV7-8	ASSPRRGGKLTDTEAF
NA	TRBJ1-5	TRBV6-1	ASSDNPGTRSDQPQH
TRBD1	TRBJ2-3	TRBV28	ASTFGTGSDTQY
NA	TRBJ2-7	TRBV20-1	SALAGYEQY
NA	TRBJ2-4	TRBV5-5	ASSPPVASGIQY
NA	TRBJ2-1	TRBV19	ASSPPGEAVEQF
TRBD1	TRBJ2-7	TRBV6-5	ASSYENGQGIYEQY
TRBD2	TRBJ2-3	TRBV6-2/TRBV6-3	ASTPFSGGADTQY
TRBD1	TRBJ1-1	TRBV6-1	ASSDPDRGIAEAF
NA	TRBJ2-3	TRBV6-1	ASSEWMSRYARD
NA	TRBJ2-1	TRBV6-4	ASSVAADSYNEQF
NA	TRBJ2-7	TRBV14	ASSQESLAYEQY
TRBD1	TRBJ1-6	TRBV6-5	ASSLGQGFRSPLH
NA	TRBJ2-1	TRBV9	ASSPYQVSYNEQF